Below, 26 T cell receptor beta chains from the same sample are listed, as sequenced in a study of T cell responses to AZD1222 COVID-19 vaccine. Sequenced by immunoSEQ multiplex PCR; TCRdb stores in-frame clones only, minus some. The data contain about 120,000 clones, about 91% of them seen just once; the ten biggest clones take up around a tenth. Source: peripheral blood, taken on day 0 of AZD1222 vaccination. These receptors were taken from an adult in good health.

J is TRBJ1-4 and V is TRBV27; 11 bases are a match to TRBD1. Trimming cost V 3 bases and J 8 bases; bases outside gene matches: 5. In germline, CDR1 is MNHEY, CDR2 SMNVEV (reference sequence). The CDR3 runs 15 residues. CDR3 sequence (DNA): TGTGCCAGCAGTTTCTGGACAGGGGGCCAAGAAAAACTGTTTTTT. Its protein product is CASSFWTGGQEKLFF.

This clone was recorded a few times. V is TRBV7-9 and J is TRBJ2-1, with a possible D match to TRBD1 (5 bases). Trimming shortened V by 4 bases and J by 6 bases, and 19 bases separated the two germline ends. Looked up from germline, CDR1 is SEHNR and CDR2 is FQNEAQ (reference sequence). The CDR3 has 16 residues. The CDR3 DNA follows: TGTGCCAGCAGCTCCGGACAAGTTTTCGTCTCCAATGAGCAGTTCTTC. It yields the protein CASSSGQVFVSNEQFF.

The genes are TRBV2 and TRBJ2-1; D gene unclear. Germline V gene lookup returns CDR1 SNHLY and CDR2 FYNNEI. The V and J ends lost 4 bases and 8 bases respectively, with 18 bases between them. The CDR3 runs 15 residues. For the CDR3, the DNA is TGTGCCAGCAGTGTCAGGCTCCCTGGCTGGGATGAGCAGTTCTTC. Residues: CASSVRLPGWDEQFF.

This clone was observed a single time. V is TRBV7-8 and J is TRBJ1-6; tentative D call: TRBD1 (5 bases). Germline CDR1 and CDR2: SGHVS and FQNEAQ. The CDR3 loop spans 16 amino acids. Trimming stripped 5 bases from V and 6 bases from J, with 17 bases between. CDR3 in DNA: TGTGCCAGCAGCCAAACCGGGTCGGGGCTTAATTCACCCCTCCACTTT. It specifies CASSQTGSGLNSPLHF.

The chain carries TRBV7-2 and TRBJ1-2; 8 bases are a match to TRBD1. Per the germline V gene, CDR1 is SGHTA and CDR2 is FQGNSA. This CDR3 has 14 residues. V lost 5 bases, J lost 9 bases, and 11 bases stayed unmatched. The DNA of the CDR3 is TGTGCCAGCAGCGATAGCGGACAGGGACCAAGCTACACCTTC. It yields the protein CASSDSGQGPSYTF. Supplemented by reference TRBV7-2 and TRBJ1-2, the full variable domain reads GAGVSQSPSNKVTEKGKDVELRCDPISGHTALYWYRQSLGQGLEFLIYFQGNSAPDKSGLPSDRFSAERTGGSVSTLTIQRTQQEDSAVYLCASSDSGQGPSYTFGSGTRLTVV.

The chain has TRBV4-1 and TRBJ2-2, with TRBD2 as a possible D gene (6 bases). This CDR3 is 16 amino acids long. V lost 1 base to trimming and J lost 6 bases, with 15 bases between them. From germline, CDR1 is MGHRA and CDR2 YSYEKL. The CDR3 coding sequence is TGCGCCAGCAGCCAAGTACGGGGGTTTGGGGCCGGGGAGCTGTTTTTT. Protein sequence: CASSQVRGFGAGELFF.

The V call is TRBV19, the J call TRBJ2-1; D ambiguous. Germline CDR1 reads LNHDA; CDR2 reads SQIVND (reference sequence). V was pared by 1 base and J by 0 bases, with 7 bases between. The CDR3 is 15 residues long. The CDR3: CASSIVASSYNEQFF. The DNA for the CDR3 is TGTGCCAGTAGTATAGTCGCGAGCTCCTACAATGAGCAGTTCTTC.

This chain joins TRBV5-6 and TRBJ1-5; D remains ambiguous. Germline V CDR1 and CDR2: SGHDT, YYEEEE. The V end lost 2 bases, the J end lost 5 bases, and 5 bases lay between the germline ends. The CDR3 is 12 residues long. The CDR3 DNA is TGTGCCAGCAGCTTTGGGTATCAGCCCCAGCATTTT. It is translated as CASSFGYQPQHF.

J is TRBJ1-1 and V is TRBV19; 8 bases fit TRBD1. Trimming cost V 0 bases and J 2 bases; bases outside gene matches: 14. The germline gives CDR1 LNHDA, CDR2 SQIVND (reference sequence). CDR3 length: 19 residues. The CDR3 nucleotides read TGTGCCAGTAGTATAGATCGTAGGGTTTGGGGGACAGGTAACACTGAAGCTTTCTTT. Protein sequence: CASSIDRRVWGTGNTEAFF.

The chain employs TRBV7-9 and TRBJ1-1; D remains ambiguous. Germline V gene sequence: CDR1 SEHNR, CDR2 FQNEAQ (reference sequence). This CDR3 has 15 residues. V lost 0 bases, J lost 2 bases, and 10 bases lay in between. As DNA, the CDR3 is TGTGCCAGCAGCTTAGCGCGTGACCTCAACACTGAAGCTTTCTTT. Its translation is CASSLARDLNTEAFF.

This clone was seen a few times. The chain couples TRBV6-5 to TRBJ1-2, with 7 positions matching TRBD1. V lost 7 bases and J lost 5; bases outside the gene matches: 10. The CDR3 contains 14 residues. The germline gives CDR1 MNHEY, CDR2 SVGAGI. CDR3 DNA: TGTGCCAGCACCTTAAGACAGGGAAGTTATGGCTACACCTTC. Translated, it gives CASTLRQGSYGYTF.

A single count supports this clone. J is TRBJ1-6 and V is TRBV10-3, with TRBD1 matching over 10 bases. Germline trimming cut 8 bases from V and 8 bases from J; bases unmatched to any gene: 0. This CDR3 has 12 residues. CDR1 is ENHRY, CDR2 SYGVKD, per germline. As DNA, the CDR3 is TGTGCCATCGGACAGGGGGATTCACCCCTCCACTTT. Its translation is CAIGQGDSPLHF.

The CDR3 DNA follows: TGTGCCAGCAGTGGGTTACTGGGGCGGGAGCAGTACTTC. Translating it yields CASSGLLGREQYF. V is TRBV25-1 and J is TRBJ2-7, with a possible D match to TRBD1 (5 bases). The CDR3 is 13 amino acids. The germline V gene encodes CDR1 MGHDK and CDR2 SYGVNS. Trimming took 4 bases from V and 7 from J, leaving 14 bases between them.

In this sample, this clone turned up once. The rearrangement joins TRBV9 to TRBJ2-5, with TRBD1 matching over 7 bases. The CDR3 extends over 15 amino acids. Trimming removed 3 bases from V and 5 bases from J; junction bases left unmatched: 10. Germline V gene sequence: CDR1 SGDLS, CDR2 YYNGEE. The DNA for the CDR3 is TGTGCCAGCAGCGAGGGGGCCGCCCGGGCGGAGACCCAGTACTTC. The encoded protein is CASSEGAARAETQYF.

Only one count was recorded for this clone. V and J are TRBV18 and TRBJ2-7; possibly TRBD1 or TRBD2 for D (5 bases each). V lost 2 bases, J lost 1 base, and 12 bases lay in between. CDR1 is KGHSH and CDR2 is LQKENI in the germline V gene. The CDR3 loop spans 15 amino acids. The CDR3 DNA reads TGTGCCAGCTCACCAGGTGGGGGTCGTTCCTACGAGCAGTACTTC. Its protein product is CASSPGGGRSYEQYF.

The chain carries TRBV9 and TRBJ1-4, with a possible D match to TRBD1 (5 bases). The CDR3 spans 14 residues. In germline, CDR1 is SGDLS, CDR2 YYNGEE. V dropped 5 bases and J dropped 4 bases, with 12 bases sitting between them. In DNA, the CDR3 is TGTGCCAGCAGTGGGGACGTCAATAATGAAAAACTGTTTTTT. Translation gives CASSGDVNNEKLFF.

V gene TRBV7-3 combines with J gene TRBJ1-4; D gene unclear. Trimming removed 5 bases from V and 7 bases from J, with 26 bases in between. The CDR3 loop spans 18 amino acids. The V gene's germline CDR1 is SGHTA and CDR2 FQGTGA. CDR3 nucleotides: TGTGCCAGCAGCCCGCGACAAGGAGAGGTTGGGGAAGGTGAAAAACTGTTTTTT. Protein: CASSPRQGEVGEGEKLFF.

This chain joins TRBV19 and TRBJ2-5; 9 nucleotides align to TRBD1. From germline, CDR1 is LNHDA and CDR2 SQIVND (reference sequence). The CDR3 has 15 residues. The V and J ends lost 8 bases and 5 bases, in that order; junction bases with no gene match: 12. CDR3 coding DNA: TGTGCCAGTCGCGTCGGGACAGGGTCGCCCGAGACCCAGTACTTC. The encoded protein is CASRVGTGSPETQYF.

The genes are TRBV5-1 and TRBJ2-2; no clear D gene. The CDR3 sequence is 15 residues long. Trimming cost V 1 base and J 2 bases, with 9 bases left between them. The germline gives CDR1 SGHRS, CDR2 YFSETQ. In DNA, the CDR3 is TGCGCCAGCAGCTTGACCGAGGTTAACACCGGGGAGCTGTTTTTT. Translated: CASSLTEVNTGELFF.

The chain has TRBV5-1 and TRBJ1-2; D remains ambiguous. This CDR3 is built from 11 residues. Germline CDR1 and CDR2: SGHRS and YFSETQ. V was shortened by 7 bases and J by 5 bases, with 9 bases between the two germline ends. The CDR3 DNA reads TGCGCCAGCGGAGAGACTTATGGCTACACCTTC. This sequence encodes CASGETYGYTF.

The chain has TRBV5-4 and TRBJ1-4; TRBD1 might be the D (6 bases). CDR3 size: 14 residues. The germline V and J ends were trimmed by 4 bases and 8 bases, with 15 bases remaining between them. Germline V gene sequence: CDR1 SGHNT, CDR2 YYREEE (reference sequence). The CDR3 spells CASSSRGVGEKLFF. As DNA, the CDR3 is TGTGCCAGCAGCAGCAGGGGTGTAGGGGAAAAACTGTTTTTT.

The rearrangement joins TRBV4-1 to TRBJ2-4, with D hard to call. Germline V lookup: CDR1 MGHRA, CDR2 YSYEKL. The CDR3 covers 16 residues. V was shortened by 0 bases and J by 0 bases, with 9 bases between the two germline ends. The CDR3: CASSQEGRLAKNIQYF. The CDR3 DNA sequence: TGCGCCAGCAGCCAAGAAGGACGCCTAGCCAAAAACATTCAGTACTTC.

This clone has just one count. This chain links TRBV9 with TRBJ2-3; 12 nucleotides align to TRBD2. CDR3 length: 16 amino acids. Trimming at V came to 7 bases and at J to 2 bases, leaving 8 bases not matched to a gene. Germline loops: CDR1 SGDLS, CDR2 YYNGEE. CDR3 residues: CASQYGLAGFTDTQYF. Here the CDR3 DNA reads TGTGCCAGCCAATACGGACTAGCGGGATTCACAGATACGCAGTATTTT.

This chain joins TRBV7-7 and TRBJ2-3; 7 bases match TRBD2. Germline CDR1 reads SSHAT; CDR2 reads FNYEAQ (reference sequence). V lost 1 base, J lost 1 base, and 2 bases stayed unmatched. The CDR3 is 15 residues long. CDR3 amino acids: CASSLGGSGTDTQYF. CDR3 nucleotides: TGTGCCAGCAGCTTAGGCGGGAGTGGCACAGATACGCAGTATTTT.

The chain has TRBV9 and TRBJ2-3; D is possibly TRBD1 or TRBD2 (7 bases each). The CDR3 has 15 amino acids. V was shortened by 4 bases and J by 0 bases, with 12 bases between the two germline ends. The germline CDR1 and CDR2 sequences are SGDLS and YYNGEE. CDR3 nucleotides: TGTGCCAGCAGCCCCCAGGGGGGGAGCACAGATACGCAGTATTTT. It is translated as CASSPQGGSTDTQYF.

The chain has TRBV5-1 and TRBJ1-1, with D possibly matching TRBD1 (6 bases). V was pared by 4 bases and J by 1 base, with 11 bases between. The CDR3 runs 14 residues. From germline, CDR1 is SGHRS and CDR2 YFSETQ. The CDR3 loop reads CASSPGTPNTEAFF. In nucleotides, the CDR3 is TGCGCCAGCAGCCCTGGGACACCGAACACTGAAGCTTTCTTT.